What follows are 13 T cell receptor beta chains derived from one specimen sequenced in a study of cytomegalovirus exposure and HLA in healthy donors. The data were produced by immunoSEQ multiplex PCR, yet TCRdb's version contains in-frame clones alone and is incomplete. The data contain tens of thousands of clones, roughly 96% of them singletons. The sample consisted of PBMCs. Receptors originate from a man younger than 35 in good health and CMV-seronegative.

The rearrangement joins TRBV10-3 to TRBJ1-1; 8 bases align to TRBD1. This CDR3 is built from 15 residues. Germline V CDR1 and CDR2: ENHRY, SYGVKD. Trimming at V came to 3 bases and at J to 5 bases, leaving 8 bases not matched to a gene. The CDR3 sequence: CAISDSRTGQTEAFF. The DNA of the CDR3 is TGTGCCATCAGTGACTCTAGGACAGGGCAGACTGAAGCTTTCTTT.

The chain is built from TRBV9 and TRBJ2-6; TRBD2 agrees at 9 bases. This CDR3 is built from 19 residues. The ends lost 0 bases at V and 1 base at J; junction bases unmatched: 8. CDR1 SGDLS and CDR2 YYNGEE come from the germline V gene. CDR3 nucleotide sequence: TGTGCCAGCAGCGTAGGGTGGCGGGAGGGCCCGTCTGGGGCCAACGTCCTGACTTTC. Encoded protein: CASSVGWREGPSGANVLTF.

V gene TRBV27 combines with J gene TRBJ1-1; the D is unclear. The CDR3 extends over 14 amino acids. V shed 2 bases and J shed 5 bases, with 12 bases lying between them. Germline V lookup: CDR1 MNHEY, CDR2 SMNVEV (reference sequence). CDR3 coding DNA: TGTGCCAGCAGTTTAGGAGGTTCGGGGACTGAAGCTTTCTTT. Translated: CASSLGGSGTEAFF.

The genes are TRBV7-2 and TRBJ2-2, with D perhaps matching TRBD2 (5 bases). Trimming pared 4 bases from V and 5 bases from J, leaving 17 bases between. CDR3 length: 16 amino acids. Germline CDR1 is SGHTA and CDR2 is FQGNSA. CDR3 coding DNA: TGTGCCAGCAGCTCCCGAGCGGCACCAAGTACCGGGGAGCTGTTTTTT. Protein: CASSSRAAPSTGELFF.

The chain couples TRBV5-4 to TRBJ2-7; no clear D. V dropped 0 bases and J dropped 6 bases, with 7 bases sitting between them. Germline lookup yields CDR1 SGHNT and CDR2 YYREEE (reference sequence). The length of the CDR3 is 12 residues. CDR3 in DNA: TGTGCCAGCAGCTTGGGTGCCAGCGAGCAGTACTTC. Its translation is CASSLGASEQYF.

V usage is TRBV7-9 and J usage is TRBJ2-7; possible D gene TRBD2, 5 bases. Germline assignment: CDR1 SEHNR and CDR2 FQNEAQ (reference sequence). The ends were cut back, 2 bases at V and 4 bases at J, with 12 bases in the middle. There are 14 residues in the CDR3. The CDR3 is CASSLRESRYEQYF. The DNA for the CDR3 is TGTGCCAGCAGCTTAAGGGAGAGTCGGTACGAGCAGTACTTC.

J is TRBJ2-1 and V is TRBV6-4; D gene ambiguous. The CDR3 contains 16 residues. CDR1 MRHNA and CDR2 SNTAGT come from the germline V gene. V gave up 5 bases and J gave up 0 bases, with 14 bases separating them. The CDR3 coding sequence is TGTGCCAGCAGTTCCCGCCCTGCCGGCTCCTACAATGAGCAGTTCTTC. It yields the protein CASSSRPAGSYNEQFF.

V usage is TRBV6-6 and J usage is TRBJ1-5; D possibly corresponds to TRBD1 (6 bases). CDR3 length: 13 residues. The V gene's germline CDR1 is MNHNY and CDR2 SVGAGI (reference sequence). The V end lost 2 bases, the J end lost 6 bases, and 8 bases lay between the germline ends. As DNA, the CDR3 is TGTGCCAGCAGTTACACAGGGCGTCAGCCCCAGCATTTT. Translated: CASSYTGRQPQHF.

The chain recombines TRBV6-1 with TRBJ2-5; D might be TRBD1 (6 bases). The length of the CDR3 is 18 residues. The V gene lost 2 bases and the J gene lost 5 bases, with 24 bases spanning the gap. CDR1 MNHNS and CDR2 SASEGT come from the germline V gene. The CDR3 loop reads CASSEKSYVTGLWETQYF. The CDR3 DNA is TGTGCCAGCAGTGAAAAGTCTTACGTCACAGGGTTATGGGAGACCCAGTACTTC.

The CDR3 loop is CASSIEGLGTQYF. Here the CDR3 DNA reads TGTGCCAGTAGTATTGAGGGCCTGGGGACCCAGTACTTC. The chain employs TRBV19 and TRBJ2-5, with a tentative D call TRBD2 (5 bases). This CDR3 region has 13 residues. Trimming removed 3 bases at V and 7 bases at J, with 12 bases between. CDR1 LNHDA and CDR2 SQIVND come from the germline V gene (reference sequence).

This chain connects TRBV19 to TRBJ2-7; 7 bases align to TRBD2. Germline lookup yields CDR1 LNHDA and CDR2 SQIVND (reference sequence). The CDR3 is made up of 14 amino acids. Trimming took 3 bases from V and 4 from J; bases not matched to a gene: 6. This CDR3 reads CASSMAGAPYEQYF. The DNA of the CDR3 is TGTGCCAGTAGTATGGCGGGAGCCCCATACGAGCAGTACTTC.

The chain uses TRBV6-5 and TRBJ1-1; TRBD1 is a possible D gene (6 bases). This CDR3 has 14 amino acids. V lost 4 bases and J lost 4, with 13 bases in between. The germline CDR1 and CDR2 sequences are MNHEY and SVGAGI. CDR3 bases: TGTGCCAGCAGTTCACGACAGGTAGGCACTGAAGCTTTCTTT. This sequence encodes CASSSRQVGTEAFF.

This clone showed up just once. The chain has TRBV28 and TRBJ1-5, with D possibly TRBD1 on 6 matching bases. This CDR3 region has 13 residues. Trimming stripped 7 bases from V and 6 bases from J, with 13 bases between. Per the germline V gene, CDR1 is MDHEN and CDR2 is SYDVKM. CDR3 bases: TGTGCCAGCACCCGACAGGACCCTCAGCCCCAGCATTTT. It codes for CASTRQDPQPQHF.